These 27 T cell receptor beta chains share one sample of origin, sequenced in a study of Graves' ophthalmopathy and Graves' hyperthyroidism. RNA transcripts provided the template for amplifying TCR beta CDR3 regions. First-round RT-PCR employed HTBI primers, with a second-round multiplex PCR after it. TCRdb reprocessed the multiplex PCR reads with MiXCR, giving one entry per CDR3 protein. The sample consists of about 340,000 distinct CDR3 sequences, about a sixth of them appearing once. The specimen was peripheral blood. These receptors were taken from an adult man with Graves' ophthalmopathy.

This clonotype occurred many times. This sequence joins TRBV4-2 and TRBJ1-2; 10 bases match TRBD1. V trimming: 0 bases; J trimming: 8 bases; junction bases outside the gene matches: 9. Germline-derived CDR1 and CDR2 are LGHNA and YNFKEQ. This CDR3 contains 16 residues. DNA for the CDR3: TGTGCCAGCAGCCAAGACCCGGGACAGGGGATCGAAGGCTACACCTTC. Its translation: CASSQDPGQGIEGYTF.

This clonotype came up many times. The rearrangement joins TRBV6-1 to TRBJ2-5; D not certain. The CDR3 contains 13 residues. V dropped 4 bases and J dropped 3 bases, with 9 bases sitting between them. Germline CDR1 MNHNS, CDR2 SASEGT. DNA for the CDR3: TGTGCCAGCAGTGTCAGAGAGGAAGAGACCCAGTACTTC. Translation gives CASSVREEETQYF.

This clonotype has at least ten counts. The rearrangement uses TRBV15 and TRBJ1-1, with D uncertain. CDR3 size: 15 residues. CDR1 and CDR2 (germline): LNHNV, YYDKDF (reference sequence). Trimming took 0 bases from V and 5 from J, leaving 13 bases between them. The CDR3: CATSREIIGLTEAFF. DNA for the CDR3: TGTGCCACCAGCAGAGAAATTATTGGGTTAACTGAAGCTTTCTTT.

This clonotype was counted at least ten times. The DNA of the CDR3 is TGTGCCAGCAGTCCCAGGGCCGCTTTGCCCACTGAAGCTTTCTTT. It encodes CASSPRAALPTEAFF. The chain uses TRBV6-1 and TRBJ1-1; weak D call: TRBD1 (5 bases). CDR3 length: 15 amino acids. The V and J ends lost 5 bases and 4 bases respectively, with 17 bases between them. Per the germline V gene, CDR1 is MNHNS and CDR2 is SASEGT.

This clonotype was seen a few times. The rearrangement uses TRBV30 and TRBJ1-5; D perhaps matches TRBD1 (5 bases). The V and J ends lost 3 bases and 1 base respectively, with 10 bases between them. The CDR3 is 14 residues long. Per the germline V gene, CDR1 is GTSNPN and CDR2 is SVGIG (reference sequence). The CDR3, as DNA: TGTGCCTGGAGCCGGTCAGGGAGCAATCAGCCCCAGCATTTT. It yields the protein CAWSRSGSNQPQHF.

This clonotype was seen many times. At one of its ends the junction is not consistent with the germline gene, which may arise from a read error. J is TRBJ2-5 and V is TRBV14; 10 bases fit TRBD2. The CDR3 runs 16 residues. The germline V gene encodes CDR1 SGHDN and CDR2 FVKESK. CDR3 residues: CASNQPIAGGRETQYF. The CDR3 coding sequence is TGTGCCAGCAACCAACCGATAGCGGGGGGACGAGAGACCCAGTACTTC. The complete variable domain, with remaining parts taken from reference TRBV14 and TRBJ2-5, reads EAGVTQFPSHSVIEKGQTVTLRCDPISGHDNLYWYRRVMGKEIKFLLHFVKESKQDESGMPNNRFLAERTGGTYSTLKVQPAELEDSGVYFCASNQPIAGGRETQYFGPGTRLLVL.

This clonotype was detected ten times or more. The CDR3 nucleotides read TGTGCCAGCAGTATAGACGCGAGGGAGACCCAGTACTTC. Translation gives CASSIDARETQYF. This sequence joins TRBV28 and TRBJ2-5; D is unresolved. The CDR3 has 13 residues. Germline V CDR1 and CDR2: MDHEN, SYDVKM. V lost 5 bases, J lost 5 bases, and 12 bases lay in between.

This clonotype was counted ten times or more. This chain uses TRBV6-2 or TRBV6-3 with TRBJ2-7; 8 nucleotides match TRBD2. The length of the CDR3 is 15 residues. The ends lost 7 bases at V and 0 bases at J; junction bases unmatched: 8. Germline CDR1 and CDR2: MNHEY and SVGEGT. CDR3 nucleotides: TGTGCCAGCAACAGAGACGGGGGGGCCTCCTACGAGCAGTACTTC. As protein: CASNRDGGASYEQYF.

V is TRBV4-1 and J is TRBJ2-5; 10 nucleotides match TRBD2. The CDR3 sequence is 18 residues long. The germline gives CDR1 MGHRA, CDR2 YSYEKL. Unmatched junction bases numbered 9, after V lost 0 bases and J lost 2 bases. CDR3 sequence (DNA): TGCGCCAGCAGCCAAGAGTTTGCTAGCGGGGGAAAACAAGAGACCCAGTACTTC. This gives the protein CASSQEFASGGKQETQYF.

This clonotype was counted ten times or more. The gene calls are TRBV20-1 and TRBJ1-3; D gene ambiguous. Germline V gene data show CDR1 as DFQATT and CDR2 as SNEGSKA (reference sequence). Trimming stripped 3 bases from V and 3 bases from J, with 6 bases between. The CDR3 has 12 residues. This CDR3 reads CSARNGGNTIYF. The CDR3 DNA reads as TGCAGTGCTAGGAACGGTGGAAACACCATATATTTT.

This clonotype showed up many times. The rearrangement uses TRBV30 and TRBJ1-5; D unclear. The CDR3 spans 13 residues. Trimming removed 0 bases from V and 5 bases from J, with 8 bases in between. The germline V gene encodes CDR1 GTSNPN and CDR2 SVGIG (reference sequence). The CDR3 loop is CAWSVRTDQPQHF. CDR3 DNA: TGTGCCTGGAGTGTACGCACCGATCAGCCCCAGCATTTT.

This clonotype was seen many times. One end of the junction fails to match germline, which may point to a read error. CDR3 coding DNA: TGTGCCTGGAGTGTTAGGGGACTACACAATCAGCTCCAGCATTTT. It is translated as CAWSVRGLHNQLQHF. The chain joins TRBV30 to TRBJ1-5; possible D gene TRBD1, 5 bases. The CDR3 is made up of 15 amino acids. Germline CDR1 reads GTSNPN; CDR2 reads SVGIG (reference sequence).

The sample holds many counts of this clonotype. The V gene is TRBV6-1, the J gene TRBJ2-2, with 7 bases identical to TRBD1. Germline CDR1 and CDR2: MNHNS and SASEGT. V shed 5 bases, J shed 12 bases, and the junction held 9 bases outside the gene matches. The CDR3 loop spans 13 amino acids. The CDR3, as DNA: TGTGCCAGCAGTCCGGGACAGCTTCTACAGCTGTTTTTT. Residues: CASSPGQLLQLFF.

This clonotype was seen ten or more times. The chain carries TRBV27 and TRBJ2-5, with TRBD1 identical over 7 bases. CDR1 MNHEY and CDR2 SMNVEV come from the germline V gene (reference sequence). V shed 2 bases, J shed 2 bases, and the junction held 8 bases outside the gene matches. The CDR3 has 16 amino acids. Here the CDR3 DNA reads TGTGCCAGCAGTTTACGGGGACAGACACTTCAAGAGACCCAGTACTTC. It yields the protein CASSLRGQTLQETQYF.

This clonotype showed up many times. CDR3 in amino acids: CASSLFGGGAETQYF. The CDR3 region has the DNA TGTGCCAGCAGCTTATTCGGCGGGGGGGCGGAGACCCAGTACTTC. The chain has TRBV7-2 and TRBJ2-5, with 9 bases matching TRBD2. Trimming cost V 2 bases and J 5 bases; bases outside gene matches: 6. CDR1 is SGHTA, CDR2 FQGNSA, per germline. The CDR3 runs to 15 residues.

This clonotype was seen at least ten times. The rearrangement joins TRBV19 to TRBJ1-5; D gene uncertain. Trimming pared 1 base from V and 10 bases from J, leaving 17 bases between. Germline values: CDR1 LNHDA, CDR2 SQIVND (reference sequence). The CDR3 extends over 15 amino acids. DNA for the CDR3: TGTGCCAGTAGTATAGTTCCAGGAGATCAGAACCCCCAGCATTTT. Its protein product is CASSIVPGDQNPQHF.

This clonotype has ten or more counts. The rearrangement uses TRBV20-1 and TRBJ1-1; D gene unclear. Trimming took off 6 bases at V and 0 bases at J, with 14 bases between the two ends. CDR3 length equals 14 residues. CDR1 and CDR2 from the germline V gene are DFQATT and SNEGSKA (reference sequence). CDR3 sequence reads: CSAAGPTMNTEAFF. Written as DNA, the CDR3 is TGCAGTGCCGCAGGACCGACGATGAACACTGAAGCTTTCTTT.

This clonotype was detected ten times or more. The chain joins TRBV6-2 or TRBV6-3 to TRBJ2-5, with D possibly TRBD2 on 6 matching bases. The CDR3 is made up of 16 amino acids. Looked up from germline, CDR1 is MNHEY and CDR2 is SVGEGT. Trimming took off 0 bases at V and 2 bases at J, with 13 bases between the two ends. CDR3 in amino acids: CASSYSKTGGQETQYF. The CDR3 DNA is TGTGCCAGCAGTTACTCGAAGACCGGGGGACAAGAGACCCAGTACTTC.

This clonotype was found a few times. J is TRBJ1-6 and V is TRBV11-2; D unclear. Trimming cost V 4 bases and J 3 bases, with 4 bases left between them. The CDR3 consists of 13 residues. In germline, CDR1 is SGHAT, CDR2 FQNNGV. The CDR3 sequence is CASSSFYNSPLHF. CDR3 bases: TGTGCCAGCAGCTCTTTCTATAATTCACCCCTCCACTTT.

The rearrangement links TRBV7-2 to TRBJ2-5; TRBD2 matches at 7 bases. With 5 bases clipped from V and 6 bases from J, the junction kept 15 bases outside the gene matches. This CDR3 region has 16 residues. Germline V gene data show CDR1 as SGHTA and CDR2 as FQGNSA. Here the CDR3 DNA reads TGTGCCAGCAGCCCCCGGAGCGGGAAGCCTCTACAGACCCAGTACTTC. Encoded protein: CASSPRSGKPLQTQYF.

Details on this clonotype: A single base separates this from a much larger clone, so it may be a read error. This CDR3 is missing its conserved last phenylalanine or tryptophan, likely due to a read error. The rearrangement uses TRBV20-1 and TRBJ1-2; perhaps TRBD1 as D (5 bases). The CDR3 has 17 residues. V lost 6 bases to trimming and J lost 4 bases, with 27 bases between them. CDR1 DFQATT and CDR2 SNEGSKA come from the germline V gene (reference sequence). CDR3 region: CSAKKLGGGDAFYGYTL. CDR3 sequence (DNA): TGCAGTGCAAAGAAGCTGGGAGGAGGGGACGCGTTCTATGGCTACACCCTC.

This clonotype showed up many times. CDR3 bases: TGTGCCAGCAACGCCCAGGGGTCGGGTGGCTACACCTTC. Translated, it gives CASNAQGSGGYTF. V gene TRBV12-3 or TRBV12-4 combines with J gene TRBJ1-2; TRBD1 might be the D (6 bases). V lost 7 bases and J 7 bases, leaving 16 bases between the germline ends. The CDR3 loop spans 13 amino acids.

The rearrangement joins TRBV18 to TRBJ2-7; unclear D gene. CDR3 length equals 13 residues. Trimming took 6 bases from V and 2 from J, leaving 11 bases between them. Germline V lookup: CDR1 KGHSH, CDR2 LQKENI. CDR3 sequence (DNA): TGTGCCAGCTCTCCCGGTGGACCCTACGAGCAGTACTTC. It codes for CASSPGGPYEQYF.

V usage is TRBV6-1 and J usage is TRBJ1-2; D gene ambiguous. The germline CDR1 and CDR2 sequences are MNHNS and SASEGT. Trimming pared 2 bases from V and 4 bases from J, leaving 8 bases between. The CDR3 extends over 13 amino acids. The CDR3 region is CASSERHLYGYTF. CDR3 in DNA: TGTGCCAGCAGTGAAAGGCATCTCTATGGCTACACCTTC.

V gene TRBV18 combines with J gene TRBJ1-2, with D uncertain. The length of the CDR3 is 14 residues. Trimming took off 2 bases at V and 8 bases at J, with 15 bases between the two ends. Germline CDR1 reads KGHSH; CDR2 reads LQKENI. The CDR3 reads CASSPLTYQLGYTF. CDR3 nucleotide sequence: TGTGCCAGCTCACCATTGACATATCAACTAGGCTACACCTTC.

This clonotype was recorded many times. V and J are TRBV28 and TRBJ1-1; 8 bases map to TRBD1. Germline CDR1 and CDR2: MDHEN and SYDVKM. V shed 7 bases and J 5 bases; nucleotides not matched to a gene: 18. This CDR3 has 17 amino acids. The CDR3 sequence is CASIAGGGPGRRTEAFF. As DNA, the CDR3 is TGTGCCAGCATCGCAGGGGGCGGTCCTGGACGACGAACTGAAGCTTTCTTT.

In this sample, this clonotype turned up many times. V and J are TRBV19 and TRBJ1-1, with 9 positions matching TRBD1. The trim removed 5 bases at V and 5 bases at J, leaving 15 bases unmatched. This CDR3 is 17 amino acids long. Germline-derived CDR1 and CDR2 are LNHDA and SQIVND (reference sequence). The CDR3 DNA reads as TGTGCCAGTAGTCTATTCTTGGGACAGGGAGGGATAACTGAAGCTTTCTTT. Its protein is CASSLFLGQGGITEAFF.